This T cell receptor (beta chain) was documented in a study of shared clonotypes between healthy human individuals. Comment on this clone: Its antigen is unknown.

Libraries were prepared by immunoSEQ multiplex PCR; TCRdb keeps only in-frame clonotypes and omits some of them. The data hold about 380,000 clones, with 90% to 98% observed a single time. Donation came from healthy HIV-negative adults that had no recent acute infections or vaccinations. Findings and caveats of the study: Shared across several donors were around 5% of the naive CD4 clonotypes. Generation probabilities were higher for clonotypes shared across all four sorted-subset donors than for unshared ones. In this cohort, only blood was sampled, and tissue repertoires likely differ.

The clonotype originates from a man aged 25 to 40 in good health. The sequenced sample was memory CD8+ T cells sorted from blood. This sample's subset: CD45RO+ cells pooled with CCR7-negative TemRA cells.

The CDR3 sequence: CASQYQGAGSEAFF. CDR3 DNA sequence: TGTGCCAGCCAATACCAAGGCGCGGGTTCTGAAGCTTTCTTT. V and J are TRBV28 and TRBJ1-1; no firm D call. This CDR3 comprises 14 residues. V was shortened by 8 bases and J by 6 bases, with 19 bases between the two germline ends. Germline V gives CDR1 MDHEN, CDR2 SYDVKM.